This TCR beta chain was retrieved from a study of type 1 and type 2 diabetes patients listed by TCRdb under 2016. The study in broad terms: Recruited in China, the cohort was made up of about nine type 1 diabetes patients, four type 2 diabetes patients and about 6 nondiabetic controls. Throughout the study, CD4 or CD8 MicroBeads on MACS columns were used to positively select CD4+ and CD8+ T cells from PBMCs. The whole study generated fewer than 25 million paired-end reads. The study used high-throughput sequencing to profile TCRbeta repertoires and compare individuals with type 1 diabetes, type 2 diabetes and no diabetes. Type 2 diabetes patients were used as a disease comparison group for the type 1 diabetes patients. Comparing approximately 21-cycle and roughly 23-cycle amplification showed similar V gene usage, suggesting similar primer efficiencies and random PCR bias. The TCRbeta libraries underwent paired-end sequencing on Illumina HiSeq 2000 or MiSeq instruments. What the work shows at the level of the full study, not this receptor alone: V and J gene usage patterns of type 2 diabetes and control samples were highly correlated, averaging roughly 0.97 between samples. Age and gender were not matched between study groups, possibly biasing interpretation. In both CD4+ and CD8+ T cells, type 2 diabetes repertoires were highly diverse, with diversity significantly greater than that of type 1 diabetes repertoires. Type 2 diabetes patients had few highly-expanded CD4+ clones (median one), and those clones made up a median about 4% of reads. Only a limited number of T2D and control samples were sequenced, so some T1D-only HECs might also appear in more T2D or control samples.

Instrument on record: Illumina MiSeq. TCRbeta CDR3 amplification used genomic DNA from the sorted T cell subsets as template. Multiplex PCR with 30 forward and 13 reverse primers amplified the TCRbeta CDR3 region. AMPure XP beads were used to purify the PCR products, after which a second approximately 25-cycle PCR added indices and adaptors. Before sequencing, the QIAquick Gel Extraction Kit was used to gel-purify the libraries. In the paper's pipeline: Paired-end reads were merged with FLASH and aligned to IMGT V, D and J germline references using IgBLAST. After reads whose alignment identity to germline references fell below 70% were discarded, more than 9,500,000 reads remained study-wide. CDR3 boundaries, reading frame and productivity were assigned according to IMGT definitions. A highly-expanded clone was defined as any clone making up 1% or more of reads, and normalized Shannon entropy served as the measure of diversity. Unpaired two-tailed t-tests were used to test for differences in Shannon entropy between groups. TCRdb redid the processing of the public reads, applying fastp at Q25 and MiXCR, and retained in-frame beta chains. Each entry is one CDR3 protein sequence, shown with its most common DNA and genes. The V and J calls, along with clone size, are taken from TCRdb and not from the paper's own processing. Recorded for this sample are approximately 260,000 distinct CDR3 sequences; 47% of them occurred a single time. The ten biggest clones cover about 13% of the sample.

Reading the germline V gene gives CDR1 SNHLY and CDR2 FYNNEI. The junction shows trimming of 6 bases on V and 5 bases on J, plus 1 base between the germline ends. From cysteine to phenylalanine, the CDR3 is 10 amino acids long. Only the CDR3 part of the read is kept: 30 bases, read in frame from the first base. Every diabetic patient fulfilled standard classification criteria for type 1 or type 2 diabetes, and glucose and C-peptide were evaluated using WHO-recommended methods. Donors were excluded if they had other autoimmune diseases or infections within the previous four weeks. From each participant, approximately 9.4 milliliters of peripheral blood were collected. PBMCs were isolated with LymphoPrep density separation. With respect to this clonotype: There is no known antigen for this receptor. No clone much larger than this one lies a single base away; base qualities are absent.

The clonotype was recovered from a man aged 18 to 29 with type 2 diabetes. Source material: peripheral blood mononuclear cells (PBMCs). The sequence joins TRBV2 to TRBJ1-4; no confident D gene assignment can be made. The DNA sequence reads TGTGCCAGCAGGAATGAAAAACTGTTTTTT. Its coded protein is CASRNEKLFF.